This TCR beta chain was obtained from a study of neurological immune-mediated disorders. Overall study results and limits: The highest TCR clonal expansion occurred in HTLV-1-associated myelopathy; multiple sclerosis fell below healthy controls.

The cDNA was synthesized by means of template-switch 5'RACE, which was carried out with 10-nucleotide random UMIs. Every sequencing run gave over 190 million TCR-beta sequences, taken from 15-18 subjects. Via MiXCR, TCRdb re-called the 5' RACE reads, giving one row per CDR3 protein. The sample includes under 90,000 distinct CDR3 sequences, roughly 9.5% of them seen just once. This clonotype was seen ten or more times. The target antigen is unknown. Volunteers from a blood bank in Maryland, USA, made up the healthy controls. The CDR3 is 16 residues long. V dropped 5 bases and J dropped 8; count of bases not matched to a gene: 9.

The rearrangement links TRBV12-3 or TRBV12-4 to TRBJ2-1, with 13 bases identical to TRBD2. The specimen was PBMCs. This clonotype was sampled from a man aged 50 to 59 in good health. The CDR3 loop is CASSPWTSGGKDEQFF. CDR3 bases: TGTGCCAGCAGTCCCTGGACTAGCGGGGGCAAGGATGAGCAGTTCTTC.